This TCR beta chain is drawn from a study of blood T cell repertoires in COVID-19. Study-level information: T cells, B-cell-depleted T cells, or PBMCs provided the cDNA or gDNA that served as material.

TCRdb's table, derived via immunoSEQ multiplex PCR, lists solely in-frame clones and lacks some. The sample lists a few hundred thousand clones, roughly 87% seen once, with more than 8.5% in the top ten. Cohort 3 recovered donors had two negative PCRs, clearance, or symptom resolution. The sample was PBMCs or T cells enriched from blood (not recorded which). The receptor's source is a woman younger than 30 who had recovered from COVID-19.

For the CDR3, the DNA is TGCGCCAGCAGCTCCTGGACTAGCGGGGGGTACCAAGAGACCCAGTACTTC. Translating it yields CASSSWTSGGYQETQYF. V usage is TRBV5-1 and J usage is TRBJ2-5; the match to TRBD2 covers 14 bases. V lost 3 bases and J lost 0; bases outside the gene matches: 4. CDR3 length: 17 amino acids. Germline assignment: CDR1 SGHRS and CDR2 YFSETQ.